This T cell receptor (beta chain) was sequenced for a study of blood T cell repertoires in COVID-19. Study-wide context: Collection of acute and convalescent COVID-19 samples took place in the United States, Italy and Spain. T cells, B-cell-depleted T cells, or PBMCs provided the cDNA or gDNA that served as material.

V lost 3 bases and J 0 bases, leaving 12 bases between the germline ends. Germline lookup yields CDR1 DFQATT and CDR2 SNEGSKA (reference sequence). The CDR3 length is 15 residues. In the authors' methods: Estimation of nucleated cell counts was performed using reference gene primer amplification. Sequencing used immunoSEQ multiplex PCR; TCRdb keeps in-frame clones, though not all of them. The V and J calls and clone size are taken from that table; D and trimming were inferred from the DNA. The sample consists of some 87,000 clones, around 78% of them appearing once. Sequenced sample: peripheral blood. The sequence came from a human donor in a cohort sampled during active COVID-19. The V call is TRBV20-1, the J call TRBJ2-4; weak D call: TRBD1 (6 bases). The CDR3 region is CSASDRPLAKNIQYF. For the CDR3, the DNA is TGCAGTGCTAGTGACAGGCCTCTAGCCAAAAACATTCAGTACTTC.